This T cell receptor (beta chain) was captured by sequencing in a study of follicular helper T cells after annual influenza vaccination. This clone has a handful of counts. The time point here: 2014-2015 season, pre-vaccination. Sorted blood CD4 subsets were sequenced before and after adults received seasonal inactivated influenza vaccine. Non-naive CD4+CXCR5+PD-1+ cTfh were sorted into ICOS+CD38+ and ICOS-CD38- fractions. V lost 7 bases and J 2 bases, leaving 11 bases between the germline ends. CDR3 length: 13 amino acids. Per germline, CDR1 MNHNS and CDR2 SASEGT. This table comes from immunoSEQ multiplex PCR, and its TCRdb copy is limited to in-frame clones, with some not included. This table has 2,000 to 3,000 clones, more than 85% appearing once.

The material was CXCR5+ CD38+ circulating T follicular helper cells from blood, obtained on the day of influenza vaccination. Documented subset: circulating Tfh, non-naive CD4+CXCR5+PD-1+ (ICOS+CD38+ or ICOS-CD38-). The chain joins TRBV6-1 to TRBJ2-5; TRBD2 might be the D (6 bases). The clonotype was recovered from an adult who received the influenza vaccine. Here the CDR3 DNA reads TGTGCCAGCAACAGTGGAGGGCAAGAGACCCAGTACTTC. This encodes CASNSGGQETQYF.